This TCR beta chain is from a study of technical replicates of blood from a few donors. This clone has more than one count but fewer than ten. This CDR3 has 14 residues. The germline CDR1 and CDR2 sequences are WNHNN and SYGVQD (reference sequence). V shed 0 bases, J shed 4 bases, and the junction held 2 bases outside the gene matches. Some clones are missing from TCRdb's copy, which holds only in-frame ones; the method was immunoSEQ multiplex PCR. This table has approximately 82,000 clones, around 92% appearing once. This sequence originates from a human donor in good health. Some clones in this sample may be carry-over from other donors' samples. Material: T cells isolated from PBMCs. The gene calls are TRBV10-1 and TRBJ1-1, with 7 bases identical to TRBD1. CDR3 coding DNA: TGCGCCAGCAGTGAGTCGACAGGGAGCACTGAAGCTTTCTTT. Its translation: CASSESTGSTEAFF.